This TCR beta chain was sequenced during a study of TIL therapy for anti-PD-1-resistant metastatic lung cancer. Study background: Tumors had a median PD-L1 proportion score of 5% to 6.5%.

The libraries were made with immunoSEQ v3. TCRdb keeps only in-frame clones here, not all; method: immunoSEQ multiplex PCR. The sample lists about 47,000 clones, around 86% occurring once. As to this clone: What it recognizes is unknown.

This CDR3 has 12 amino acids. Between the trimmed V and J ends, which lost 3 bases and 4 bases, there was a span of 7 bases. Germline-derived CDR1 and CDR2 are SGHDT and YYEEEE. General observations from the study: The cohort had more treatment-naive, never-smoker and oncogene-addicted patients than typical.

Time point indicated: pre-treatment sample, taken before nivolumab and TIL therapy. Stage 4 NSCLC adults joined between October 2017 and early 2020. The clonotype was recovered from a person between 25 and 80 years old with non-small cell lung cancer. Specimen: blood, collected at baseline. The V gene is TRBV5-6, the J gene TRBJ2-5; D is uncertain. The CDR3 region has the DNA TGTGCCAGCAGCTCGAGTGGAGAGACCCAGTACTTC. Amino acids: CASSSSGETQYF. Complete variable domain (other parts from reference TRBV5-6 and TRBJ2-5): DAGVTQSPTHLIKTRGQQVTLRCSPKSGHDTVSWYQQALGQGPQFIFQYYEEEERQRGNFPDRFSGHQFPNYSSELNVNALLLGDSALYLCASSSSGETQYFGPGTRLLVL.